The subject of this entry is one T cell receptor beta chain. This specimen comes from a study of T-cell memory formation after mild COVID-19. The V end was cut by 2 bases, the J end by 4 bases, with 10 bases between. Germline V gene lookup returns CDR1 SGHKS and CDR2 YYEKEE (reference sequence). CDR3 length: 15 residues. TCRalpha and TCRbeta libraries used 5'RACE with constant-segment primers and UMIs. A single record per CDR3 protein comes from TCRdb applying MiXCR to the 5' RACE reads. Found here are under 300,000 distinct CDR3 sequences, approximately 9% of them singletons; the top ten hold more than 20%.

The genes are TRBV5-5 and TRBJ2-6; D gene ambiguous. This TCR was sampled from a man between 18 and 35 years old who had mild COVID-19 (a few samples of this study predate the infection). Cell type and time point are not known. Sequenced sample: PBMCs or a T cell subset sorted from them (not recorded which). The CDR3 reads CASSLSGSGANVLTF. CDR3 in DNA: TGTGCCAGCAGCTTAAGTGGGTCAGGGGCCAACGTCCTGACTTTC.